This T cell receptor (beta chain) was sequenced for a study of T-cell reconstitution after alpha-beta-depleted transplantation in children. Study conclusions and caveats: T cells produced anew were the main source of T-cell counts and diversity one year after transplant. In some patients, recipient T cells and intrathymic progenitors surviving conditioning explained high day-60 diversity. Alpha-beta T cells present about two months after transplant were reported to originate from several hundred expanded graft clones.

Unique molecular identifiers were incorporated when the TCRbeta library was constructed. TCRdb re-called the PCR reads through MiXCR, storing one row per CDR3 protein. The sample contains hundreds of thousands of distinct CDR3 sequences, approximately 10% of which appear only once. This clonotype occurred many times. Its antigen is not known. Germline V gene sequence: CDR1 LNHDA, CDR2 SQIVND (reference sequence). V was cut by 6 bases and J by 4 bases, with 16 bases left in between. The CDR3 has 15 amino acids. This TCR came from a male patient under 10 years old who had a stem cell transplant for chronic granulomatous disease, so the T cells may come from the graft donor. The specimen was peripheral blood, collected 180 days after TCRalphabeta/CD19-depleted stem cell transplant. This chain uses TRBV19 with TRBJ2-1, with a tentative D call TRBD2 (6 bases). CDR3 loop: CASRWTNHQYNEQFF. CDR3 bases: TGTGCCAGTAGATGGACTAACCATCAATACAATGAGCAGTTCTTC.